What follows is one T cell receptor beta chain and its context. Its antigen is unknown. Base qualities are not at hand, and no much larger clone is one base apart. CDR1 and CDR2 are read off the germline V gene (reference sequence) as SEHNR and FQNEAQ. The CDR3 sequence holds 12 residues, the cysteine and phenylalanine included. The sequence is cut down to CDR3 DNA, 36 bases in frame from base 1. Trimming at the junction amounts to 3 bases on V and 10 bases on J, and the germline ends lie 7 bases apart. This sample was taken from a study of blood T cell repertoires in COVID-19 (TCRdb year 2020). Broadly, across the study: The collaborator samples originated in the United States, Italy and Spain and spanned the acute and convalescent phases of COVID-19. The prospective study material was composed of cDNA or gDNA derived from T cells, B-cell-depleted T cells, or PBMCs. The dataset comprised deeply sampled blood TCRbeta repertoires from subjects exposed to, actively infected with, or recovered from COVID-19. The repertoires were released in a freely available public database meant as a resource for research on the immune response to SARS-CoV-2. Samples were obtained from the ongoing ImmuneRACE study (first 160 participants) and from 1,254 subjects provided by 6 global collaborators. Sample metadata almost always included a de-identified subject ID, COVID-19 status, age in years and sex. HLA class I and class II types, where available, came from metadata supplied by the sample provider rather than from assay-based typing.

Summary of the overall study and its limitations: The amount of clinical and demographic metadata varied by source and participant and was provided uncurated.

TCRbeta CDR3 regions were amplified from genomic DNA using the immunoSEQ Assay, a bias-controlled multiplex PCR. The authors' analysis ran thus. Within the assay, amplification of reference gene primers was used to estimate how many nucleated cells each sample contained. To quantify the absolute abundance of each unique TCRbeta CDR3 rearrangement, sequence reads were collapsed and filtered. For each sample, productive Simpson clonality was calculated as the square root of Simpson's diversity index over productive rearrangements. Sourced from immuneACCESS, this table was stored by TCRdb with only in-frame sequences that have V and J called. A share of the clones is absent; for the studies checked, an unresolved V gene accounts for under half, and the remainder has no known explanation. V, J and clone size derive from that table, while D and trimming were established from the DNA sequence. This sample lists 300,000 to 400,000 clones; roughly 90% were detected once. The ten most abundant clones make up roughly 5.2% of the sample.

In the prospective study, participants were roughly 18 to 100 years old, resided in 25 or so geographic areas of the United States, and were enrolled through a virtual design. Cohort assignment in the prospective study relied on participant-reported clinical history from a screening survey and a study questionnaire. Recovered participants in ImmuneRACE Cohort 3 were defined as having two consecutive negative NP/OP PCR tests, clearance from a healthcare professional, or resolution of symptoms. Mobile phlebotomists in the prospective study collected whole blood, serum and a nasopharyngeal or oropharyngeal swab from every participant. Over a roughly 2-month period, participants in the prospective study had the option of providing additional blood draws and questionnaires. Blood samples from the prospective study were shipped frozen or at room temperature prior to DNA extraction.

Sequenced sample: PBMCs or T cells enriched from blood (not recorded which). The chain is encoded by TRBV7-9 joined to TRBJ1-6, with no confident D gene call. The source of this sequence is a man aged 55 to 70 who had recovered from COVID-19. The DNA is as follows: TGTGCCAGCAGCTTGTTTCAGTCACCCCTCCACTTT. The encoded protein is CASSLFQSPLHF.